What follows are 2 T cell receptor beta chains derived from one specimen sequenced in a study of blood T cell repertoires in COVID-19. TCRdb's copy holds only in-frame clones and misses some; the assay was immunoSEQ multiplex PCR. Of 200,000 to 300,000 clones in the sample, around 83% were seen once. Sequencing was performed on peripheral blood. These receptors were collected from a woman of 80 years or more with acute or convalescent COVID-19.

The V call is TRBV5-5, the J call TRBJ2-5; 9 bases map to TRBD1. J was trimmed by 1 base and V by 0 bases; bases with no gene match: 4. The CDR3 sequence is 16 residues long. Per germline, CDR1 SGHKS and CDR2 YYEKEE (reference sequence). The CDR3: CASSLGMGQGQETQYF. CDR3 coding DNA: TGTGCCAGCAGCTTGGGTATGGGACAGGGCCAAGAGACCCAGTACTTC.

This clone occurred a few times. The sample has other DNA sequences that encode this CDR3 too. CDR3 sequence reads: CASSPNGGSNTEAFF. The CDR3 bases are TGTGCCAGCTCACCCAACGGGGGGAGCAACACTGAAGCTTTCTTT. This chain links TRBV18 with TRBJ1-1, with TRBD1 as a possible D gene (5 bases). V was pared by 3 bases and J by 2 bases, with 13 bases between. From germline, CDR1 is KGHSH and CDR2 LQKENI. CDR3 length: 15 residues.